This TCR beta chain was documented in a study of T cell responses to AZD1222 COVID-19 vaccine. Findings and caveats of the study: Donors in the cohort were predominantly white British and more often female, and clonal diversity was possibly underestimated.

To note about this clone: The antigen is undetermined.

Deletions cut 2 bases from V and 0 bases from J, with 8 bases between. This CDR3 has 15 amino acids. In germline, CDR1 is SGHTS, CDR2 YDEGEE. The assay was immunoSEQ multiplex PCR, and TCRdb's table has in-frame clones only and misses some. This table holds roughly 71,000 clones, 85% found once. The V and J genes are TRBV5-8 and TRBJ2-2; D ambiguous. The sequenced sample was peripheral blood, obtained on day 0 of AZD1222 vaccination. This TCR came from an adult in good health. The CDR3 here is CASSLGLTNTGELFF. CDR3 in DNA: TGTGCCAGCAGCTTAGGTTTGACGAACACCGGGGAGCTGTTTTTT.